Following are 11 T cell receptor beta chains from one sample sequenced in a study of early T cells in non-severe SARS-CoV-2 infection. TCRdb reprocessed the 5' RACE reads via MiXCR and lists one record per CDR3 protein. The sample lists tens of thousands of distinct CDR3 sequences, approximately 14% occurring once. The sample was whole blood. The source is an adult who was a healthcare worker with PCR-confirmed SARS-CoV-2 infection or an uninfected control (not recorded which).

The table lists this clonotype with a few counts. This sequence joins TRBV29-1 and TRBJ2-1, with 9 positions matching TRBD1. V was clipped by 7 bases and J by 4 bases; unmatched bases: 2. CDR3 length equals 12 residues. In germline, CDR1 is SQVTM, CDR2 ANQGSEA. The CDR3 DNA follows: TGCAGCGGGGGACAGGGATACAATGAGCAGTTCTTC. Residues: CSGGQGYNEQFF.

The genes are TRBV5-4 and TRBJ2-3; D is unresolved. This CDR3 contains 16 residues. The germline CDR1 and CDR2 sequences are SGHNT and YYREEE (reference sequence). Trimming removed 4 bases at V and 4 bases at J, with 19 bases between. CDR3 residues: CASSPSSQRVADTQYF. CDR3 coding DNA: TGTGCCAGCAGCCCGTCGTCTCAGCGAGTGGCAGATACGCAGTATTTT.

This clonotype was observed many times. This chain joins TRBV30 and TRBJ2-1; D is unresolved. The germline V gene has CDR1 GTSNPN and CDR2 SVGIG (reference sequence). The CDR3 totals 14 residues. Trimming removed 5 bases at V and 0 bases at J, with 11 bases between. The CDR3 protein is CAWAGRSSYNEQFF. The CDR3 DNA is TGTGCCTGGGCCGGCAGAAGCTCCTACAATGAGCAGTTCTTC.

In this sample, this clonotype turned up many times. V is TRBV14 and J is TRBJ1-3; D uncertain. V dropped 0 bases and J dropped 6 bases, with 6 bases sitting between them. Germline V lookup: CDR1 SGHDN, CDR2 FVKESK. CDR3 size: 13 residues. CDR3 residues: CASSQDAQNTIYF. The CDR3 DNA reads TGTGCCAGCAGCCAAGATGCCCAAAACACCATATATTTT.

This chain uses TRBV12-3 or TRBV12-4 with TRBJ2-3; tentative D call: TRBD2 (5 bases). Trimming shortened V by 8 bases and J by 2 bases, and 14 bases separated the two germline ends. The CDR3 loop spans 14 amino acids. CDR3 nucleotides: TGTGCCAGCCTCCTGGGCGGACTCACAGATACGCAGTATTTT. This codes for CASLLGGLTDTQYF.

The J gene is TRBJ2-5, the V gene TRBV28; 7 positions agree with TRBD1. Germline loops: CDR1 MDHEN, CDR2 SYDVKM. CDR3 size: 16 residues. J was trimmed by 0 bases and V by 5 bases; bases with no gene match: 9. CDR3 sequence: CASSPTGTAYQETQYF. The CDR3 DNA reads as TGTGCCAGCAGTCCCACCGGGACAGCCTACCAAGAGACCCAGTACTTC. Full variable domain (missing parts from reference TRBV28 and TRBJ2-5): DVKVTQSSRYLVKRTGEKVFLECVQDMDHENMFWYRQDPGLGLRLIYFSYDVKMKEKGDIPEGYSVSREKKERFSLILESASTNQTSMYLCASSPTGTAYQETQYFGPGTRLLVL.

J is TRBJ2-2 and V is TRBV9; TRBD1 or TRBD2 may be the D gene (5 bases each). The CDR3 sequence is 17 residues long. Germline CDR1 reads SGDLS; CDR2 reads YYNGEE. V was trimmed by 0 bases and J by 3 bases, leaving 15 bases between them. DNA for the CDR3: TGTGCCAGCAGCGTAGCTGGGGCAGGGAGATACACCGGGGAGCTGTTTTTT. It is translated as CASSVAGAGRYTGELFF. The full variable domain, with the rest looked up from reference TRBV9 and TRBJ2-2, is DSGVTQTPKHLITATGQRVTLRCSPRSGDLSVYWYQQSLDQGLQFLIQYYNGEERAKGNILERFSAQQFPDLHSELNLSSLELGDSALYFCASSVAGAGRYTGELFFGEGSRLTVL.

The J gene is TRBJ2-3, the V gene TRBV4-3; a possible D gene is TRBD1 (6 bases). Trimming removed 4 bases from V and 2 bases from J, with 13 bases in between. In germline, CDR1 is LGHNA, CDR2 YSLEER. The CDR3 extends over 15 amino acids. The CDR3 spells CASSPRDTITDTQYF. The CDR3 DNA reads TGCGCCAGCAGCCCCCGGGACACCATCACAGATACGCAGTATTTT.

The table lists this clonotype with many counts. V usage is TRBV3-1 and J usage is TRBJ1-2, with TRBD1 as a possible D gene (5 bases). The CDR3 is made up of 14 amino acids. The V gene lost 1 base and the J gene lost 2 bases, with 8 bases spanning the gap. Germline V gene sequence: CDR1 LGHDT, CDR2 YNNKEL (reference sequence). CDR3 in amino acids: CASSQGQTNYGYTF. CDR3 nucleotide sequence: TGTGCCAGCAGCCAAGGACAGACAAACTATGGCTACACCTTC.

The chain recombines TRBV6-2 or TRBV6-3 with TRBJ2-4, with unresolved D. The V gene's germline CDR1 is MNHEY and CDR2 SVGEGT. The CDR3 covers 12 residues. Trimming removed 7 bases from V and 11 bases from J, with 15 bases in between. In nucleotides, the CDR3 is TGTGCCAGCACGGATGTTAGTAATTTTCAGTACTTC. It translates to CASTDVSNFQYF.

V gene TRBV7-6 combines with J gene TRBJ2-4; D could derive from TRBD1 or TRBD2 (5 bases each). The V gene's germline CDR1 is SGHVS and CDR2 FNYEAQ. The CDR3 loop spans 17 amino acids. V was cut by 1 base and J by 1 base, with 14 bases left in between. For the CDR3, the DNA is TGTGCCAGCAGCTTAGATGCGGGCTGGGGGGCCAAAAACATTCAGTACTTC. Encoded protein: CASSLDAGWGAKNIQYF.